This TCR beta chain was observed in a study of patients and donors after allogeneic stem cell transplantation (dated by TCRdb to the early 2020s). The library relied on RT-PCR. The instrument given in TCRdb is NextSeq 550. Through fastp at Q25 and MiXCR, TCRdb rebuilt clones from the public reads, retaining in-frame beta chains. CDR3 protein duplicates are merged, each entry listing the most common genes and DNA. Counted in this sample were 25,000 to 30,000 distinct CDR3 sequences; roughly 8% of them appeared once. Clones ranked in the top ten supply roughly 50% of the sample. CDR1 and CDR2 (MNHEY, SMNVEV) derive from the germline V gene (reference sequence). V sheds 0 bases and J sheds 4 bases, leaving 9 bases between their ends. Taken from cysteine to phenylalanine, the CDR3 has 14 residues. CDR3 DNA is the only sequence kept; it has 42 bases, read in frame from the first base. The sample holds many counts of this clonotype. Its antigen target is currently unknown. Base qualities are not provided; no much larger clone lies one nucleotide away.

This clonotype was sampled from a human donor who was either an allogeneic HSCT recipient or a stem cell or donor lymphocyte infusion donor (not recorded which). It is not recorded whose cells these are; they may come from a transplant donor. What was sequenced was blood, either unsorted or a sorted T cell fraction (not recorded which). Recombination connected TRBV27 to TRBJ1-2; a tentative D call is TRBD1 (6 bases match). The DNA reads as follows: TGTGCCAGCAGTTTATCCCGGGACATCTATGGCTACACCTTC. It encodes CASSLSRDIYGYTF.